Shown below are 15 T cell receptor beta chains from a single sample sequenced in a study of preoperative IRX-2 immunotherapy in early breast cancer. Treatment of the sample: preoperative locoregional IRX-2 cytokine immunotherapy. Data came from immunoSEQ multiplex PCR; TCRdb stores just in-frame clones and leaves some out. The table lists 35,000 to 40,000 clones, roughly 82% of them singletons. The material sequenced was lymph node tissue, taken after IRX-2 immunotherapy. The receptors were sampled from a human donor with breast cancer.

This clone was seen once. This sequence joins TRBV28 and TRBJ1-6, with D maybe TRBD1 (5 bases). CDR1 is MDHEN and CDR2 is SYDVKM in the germline V gene. V gave up 7 bases and J gave up 8 bases, with 12 bases separating them. The CDR3 extends over 13 amino acids. The CDR3 here is CASNQGGYSPLHF. The CDR3 region has the DNA TGTGCCAGCAATCAGGGTGGTTATTCACCCCTCCACTTT.

The V and J genes are TRBV18 and TRBJ2-3, with D possibly TRBD1 on 6 matching bases. The CDR3 is made up of 16 amino acids. Germline CDR1 is KGHSH and CDR2 is LQKENI. Deletions cut 1 base from V and 5 bases from J, with 16 bases between. The CDR3 loop reads CASSPLTGLKRDTQYF. CDR3 DNA: TGTGCCAGCTCACCACTTACAGGGCTGAAACGAGATACGCAGTATTTT.

The chain is built from TRBV6-8 and TRBJ1-4; TRBD1 matches 8 bases. Germline V gives CDR1 MNHGY, CDR2 SAAAGT. Trimming removed 10 bases from V and 5 bases from J; junction bases left unmatched: 9. The CDR3 runs 14 residues. CDR3 sequence reads: CATRTGRRNEKLFF. CDR3 DNA: TGTGCCACCCGGACAGGGAGACGGAATGAAAAACTGTTTTTT.

This clone showed up just a few times. V and J are TRBV11-3 and TRBJ2-6; weak D call: TRBD1 (5 bases). The V end lost 5 bases, the J end lost 0 bases, and 8 bases lay between the germline ends. Germline V gene data show CDR1 as SGHNT and CDR2 as YENEEA. This CDR3 has 15 residues. In DNA form, the CDR3 reads TGTGCCAGCAGCCGCGACAGCTCTGGGGCCAACGTCCTGACTTTC. Translation: CASSRDSSGANVLTF. The full variable domain, in which reference TRBV11-3 and TRBJ2-6 provide the parts outside the CDR3, is EAGVVQSPRYKIIEKKQPVAFWCNPISGHNTLYWYLQNLGQGPELLIRYENEEAVDDSQLPKDRFSAERLKGVDSTLKIQPAELGDSAVYLCASSRDSSGANVLTFGAGSRLTVL.

This chain uses TRBV10-3 with TRBJ2-5; D remains unclear. CDR1 and CDR2 from the germline V gene are ENHRY and SYGVKD. The ends were cut back, 2 bases at V and 5 bases at J, with 6 bases in the middle. The CDR3 is 12 amino acids. The CDR3 sequence is CAISEVGETQYF. In DNA form, the CDR3 reads TGTGCCATCAGTGAGGTTGGGGAGACCCAGTACTTC.

The sample holds a few counts of this clone. This rearrangement joins TRBV6-8 to TRBJ1-3; D may be TRBD1 (5 bases). Trimming removed 5 bases from V and 0 bases from J, with 11 bases in between. Looked up from germline, CDR1 is MNHGY and CDR2 is SAAAGT. This CDR3 is 15 amino acids long. The CDR3 region has the DNA TGTGCCAGCAGTGCTGACAGTTCCTCTGGAAACACCATATATTTT. This sequence encodes CASSADSSSGNTIYF.

J is TRBJ2-3 and V is TRBV14; 8 nucleotides agree with TRBD2. The trim removed 4 bases at V and 3 bases at J, leaving 15 bases unmatched. The CDR3 consists of 18 residues. Looked up from germline, CDR1 is SGHDN and CDR2 is FVKESK. The CDR3 sequence: CASSRYGGVSSVTDTQYF. The CDR3 DNA reads as TGTGCCAGCAGCCGCTACGGGGGGGTATCCTCGGTAACAGATACGCAGTATTTT.

V gene TRBV7-6 combines with J gene TRBJ1-4, with TRBD1 as a possible D gene (5 bases). This CDR3 region has 18 residues. Germline loops: CDR1 SGHVS, CDR2 FNYEAQ. The V end was cut by 3 bases, the J end by 0 bases, with 17 bases between. For the CDR3, the DNA is TGTGCCAGCAGCTTGGATTCTGACAGACTATCAACTAATGAAAAACTGTTTTTT. Protein sequence: CASSLDSDRLSTNEKLFF.

This clone was counted a few times. The gene calls are TRBV11-3 and TRBJ2-7; TRBD2 aligns across 7 bases. Germline V gene data show CDR1 as SGHNT and CDR2 as YENEEA. The CDR3 covers 17 residues. V lost 5 bases to trimming and J lost 5 bases; unmatched junction nucleotides: 18. This chain's CDR3 is CASSPRRGGSQADEQYF. CDR3 DNA: TGTGCCAGCAGCCCCCGGCGGGGCGGGAGTCAAGCCGACGAGCAGTACTTC.

V and J are TRBV19 and TRBJ1-1; maybe TRBD1 (5 bases). The CDR3 runs to 14 residues. The V end lost 6 bases, the J end lost 3 bases, and 14 bases lay between the germline ends. The germline V gene has CDR1 LNHDA and CDR2 SQIVND (reference sequence). As DNA, the CDR3 is TGTGCCAGTAGAATGGGGGGTTCAGACACTGAAGCTTTCTTT. Its protein is CASRMGGSDTEAFF.

CDR3 protein: CASSPSGTGGPKAFF. The CDR3 DNA is TGCGCCAGCAGCCCATCCGGGACAGGGGGACCAAAAGCTTTCTTT. This chain uses TRBV1 with TRBJ1-1; the table's D call of TRBD1 was not tested on the DNA. TRBV1 corresponds to a pseudogene. The CDR3 sequence is 15 residues long.

The CDR3 loop is CASSLGGTGYNEQFF. The CDR3 nucleotides are TGCGCCAGCAGCTTGGGTGGGACAGGGTACAATGAGCAGTTCTTC. V usage is TRBV5-1 and J usage is TRBJ2-1; 9 bases map to TRBD1. Trimming at V came to 0 bases and at J to 4 bases, leaving 2 bases not matched to a gene. The germline V gene has CDR1 SGHRS and CDR2 YFSETQ. This CDR3 contains 15 residues.

This chain links TRBV28 with TRBJ2-7; D may be TRBD1 (6 bases). The CDR3 is made up of 14 amino acids. CDR1 is MDHEN and CDR2 is SYDVKM in the germline V gene. V dropped 4 bases and J dropped 2 bases, with 12 bases sitting between them. The CDR3 DNA follows: TGTGCCAGCAGTTCCACAGGGCACCCCTACGAGCAGTACTTC. Translated: CASSSTGHPYEQYF. Full variable domain (missing parts from reference TRBV28 and TRBJ2-7): DVKVTQSSRYLVKRTGEKVFLECVQDMDHENMFWYRQDPGLGLRLIYFSYDVKMKEKGDIPEGYSVSREKKERFSLILESASTNQTSMYLCASSSTGHPYEQYFGPGTRLTVT.

The chain has TRBV15 and TRBJ1-1; D perhaps matches TRBD1 (6 bases). This CDR3 region has 17 residues. Germline CDR1 and CDR2: LNHNV and YYDKDF (reference sequence). The V end was cut by 10 bases, the J end by 0 bases, with 24 bases between. The CDR3 protein is CAIKNRVPTALNTEAFF. The CDR3, as DNA: TGTGCCATAAAAAACAGGGTCCCTACGGCCCTGAACACTGAAGCTTTCTTT.

There are a few counts of this clone. The chain is built from TRBV11-3 and TRBJ2-2, with a tentative D call TRBD2 (5 bases). CDR1 is SGHNT, CDR2 YENEEA, per germline. The germline V and J ends were trimmed by 7 bases and 0 bases, with 9 bases remaining between them. The CDR3 extends over 14 amino acids. The CDR3 DNA reads TGTGCCAGCAAAAACGGGGCGAACACCGGGGAGCTGTTTTTT. Translated: CASKNGANTGELFF. The full variable domain, in which reference TRBV11-3 and TRBJ2-2 provide the parts outside the CDR3, is EAGVVQSPRYKIIEKKQPVAFWCNPISGHNTLYWYLQNLGQGPELLIRYENEEAVDDSQLPKDRFSAERLKGVDSTLKIQPAELGDSAVYLCASKNGANTGELFFGEGSRLTVL.